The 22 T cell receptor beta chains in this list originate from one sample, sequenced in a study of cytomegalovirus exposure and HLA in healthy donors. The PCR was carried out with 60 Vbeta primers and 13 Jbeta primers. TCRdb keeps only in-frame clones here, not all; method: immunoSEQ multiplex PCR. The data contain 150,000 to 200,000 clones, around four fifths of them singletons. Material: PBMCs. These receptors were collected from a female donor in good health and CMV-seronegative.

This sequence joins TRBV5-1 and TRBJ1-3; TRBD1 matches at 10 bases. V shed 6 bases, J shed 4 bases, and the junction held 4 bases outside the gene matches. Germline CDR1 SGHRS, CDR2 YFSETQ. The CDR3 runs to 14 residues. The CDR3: CASTTGQGGNTIYF. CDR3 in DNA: TGCGCCAGCACCACGGGACAGGGGGGAAACACCATATATTTT.

As DNA, the CDR3 is TGTGCCAGCAGCTTGGCCGGGGGGAAGGAAGCTTTCTTT. Amino acids: CASSLAGGKEAFF. The chain links TRBV5-4 to TRBJ1-1, with D tentatively TRBD1 (5 bases). Germline V gives CDR1 SGHNT, CDR2 YYREEE (reference sequence). V lost 0 bases and J lost 8, with 11 bases in between. The CDR3 has 13 amino acids.

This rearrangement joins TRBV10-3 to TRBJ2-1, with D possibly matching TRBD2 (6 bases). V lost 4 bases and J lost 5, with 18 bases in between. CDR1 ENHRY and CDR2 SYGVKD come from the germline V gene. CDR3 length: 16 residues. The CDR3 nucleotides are TGTGCCATCAGTGTTCTCGGGACTTTTAGCCACAATGAGCAGTTCTTC. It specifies CAISVLGTFSHNEQFF.

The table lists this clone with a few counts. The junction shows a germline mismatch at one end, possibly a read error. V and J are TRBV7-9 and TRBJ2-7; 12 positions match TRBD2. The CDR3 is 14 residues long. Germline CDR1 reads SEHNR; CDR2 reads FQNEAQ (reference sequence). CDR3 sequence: CASSLAGGTYEQYF. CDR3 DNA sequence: TGTGCCAGCAGCCTAGCGGGGGGGACCTACGAGCAGTACTTC.

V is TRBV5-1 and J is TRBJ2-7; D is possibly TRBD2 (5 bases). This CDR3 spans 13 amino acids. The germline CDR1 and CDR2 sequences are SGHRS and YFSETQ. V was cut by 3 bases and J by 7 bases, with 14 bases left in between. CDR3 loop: CASSYITAEEQYF. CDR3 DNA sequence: TGCGCCAGCAGCTATATTACAGCGGAAGAGCAGTACTTC.

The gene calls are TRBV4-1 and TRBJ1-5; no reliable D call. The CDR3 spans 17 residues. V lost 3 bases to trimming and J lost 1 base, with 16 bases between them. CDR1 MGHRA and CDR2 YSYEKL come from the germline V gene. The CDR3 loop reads CASSHVGGAGSNQPQHF. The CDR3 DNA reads TGCGCCAGCAGCCACGTGGGAGGCGCTGGCAGCAATCAGCCCCAGCATTTT.

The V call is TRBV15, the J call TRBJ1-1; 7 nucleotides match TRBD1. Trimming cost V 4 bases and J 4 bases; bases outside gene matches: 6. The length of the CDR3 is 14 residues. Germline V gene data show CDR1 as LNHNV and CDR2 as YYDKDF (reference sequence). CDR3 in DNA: TGTGCCACCAGCAAAACAGGGGTTGGCACTGAAGCTTTCTTT. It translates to CATSKTGVGTEAFF. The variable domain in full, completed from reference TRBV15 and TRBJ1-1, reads DAMVIQNPRYQVTQFGKPVTLSCSQTLNHNVMYWYQQKSSQAPKLLFHYYDKDFNNEADTPDNFQSRRPNTSFCFLDIRSPGLGDTAMYLCATSKTGVGTEAFFGQGTRLTVV.

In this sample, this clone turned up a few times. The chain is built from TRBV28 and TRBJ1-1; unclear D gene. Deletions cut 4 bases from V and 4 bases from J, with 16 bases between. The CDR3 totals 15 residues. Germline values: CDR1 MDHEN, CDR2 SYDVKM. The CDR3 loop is CASSSGAAPGTEAFF. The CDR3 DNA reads TGTGCCAGCAGTTCCGGAGCGGCCCCCGGCACTGAAGCTTTCTTT.

CDR3 amino acids: CASSSGTPQETQYF. The CDR3 DNA sequence: TGCGCCAGCAGCTCCGGGACACCCCAAGAGACCCAGTACTTC. This chain joins TRBV5-1 and TRBJ2-5, with D maybe TRBD1 (6 bases). CDR1 and CDR2 from the germline V gene are SGHRS and YFSETQ. Trimming stripped 3 bases from V and 1 base from J, with 10 bases between. The CDR3 runs 14 residues.

CDR3 amino acids: CASSPSQRGTEAFF. The CDR3 DNA reads as TGTGCCAGCAGCCCTTCCCAACGGGGGACTGAAGCTTTCTTT. This sequence joins TRBV9 and TRBJ1-1, with a possible D match to TRBD1 (5 bases). This CDR3 is built from 14 residues. Between the trimmed V and J ends, which lost 4 bases and 5 bases, there was a span of 15 bases. Germline V gives CDR1 SGDLS, CDR2 YYNGEE.

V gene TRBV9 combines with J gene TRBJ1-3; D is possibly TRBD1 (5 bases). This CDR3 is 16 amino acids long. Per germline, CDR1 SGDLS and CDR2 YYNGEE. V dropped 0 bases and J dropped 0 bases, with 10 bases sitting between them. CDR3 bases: TGTGCCAGCAGCGTAGCAGGGCCGATCTCTGGAAACACCATATATTTT. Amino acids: CASSVAGPISGNTIYF.

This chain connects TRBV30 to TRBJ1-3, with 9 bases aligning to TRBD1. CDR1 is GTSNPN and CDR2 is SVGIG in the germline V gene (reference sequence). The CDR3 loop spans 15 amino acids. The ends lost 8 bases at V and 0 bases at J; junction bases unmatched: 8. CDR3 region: CALGGQGDSGNTIYF. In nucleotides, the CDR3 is TGTGCCCTTGGGGGACAGGGCGACTCTGGAAACACCATATATTTT.

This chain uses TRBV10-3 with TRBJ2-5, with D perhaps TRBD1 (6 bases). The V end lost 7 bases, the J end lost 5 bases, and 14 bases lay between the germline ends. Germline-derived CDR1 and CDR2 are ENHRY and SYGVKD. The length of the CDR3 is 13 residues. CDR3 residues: CAITSRTEETQYF. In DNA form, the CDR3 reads TGTGCCATCACCTCCCGGACAGAGGAGACCCAGTACTTC.

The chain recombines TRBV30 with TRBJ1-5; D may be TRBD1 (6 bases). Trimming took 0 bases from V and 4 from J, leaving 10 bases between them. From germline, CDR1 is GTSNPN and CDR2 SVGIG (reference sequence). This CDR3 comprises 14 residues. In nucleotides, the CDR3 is TGTGCCTGGAGTGTAGGGCAGGGGAATCAGCCCCAGCATTTT. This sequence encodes CAWSVGQGNQPQHF. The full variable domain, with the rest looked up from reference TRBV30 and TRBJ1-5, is SQTIHQWPATLVQPVGSPLSLECTVEGTSNPNLYWYRQAAGRGLQLLFYSVGIGQISSEVPQNLSASRPQDRQFILSSKKLLLSDSGFYLCAWSVGQGNQPQHFGDGTRLSIL.

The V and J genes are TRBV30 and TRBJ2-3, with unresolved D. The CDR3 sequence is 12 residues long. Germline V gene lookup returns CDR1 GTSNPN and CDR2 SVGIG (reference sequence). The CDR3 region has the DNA TGTCTTTTAGACAAATACACAGATACGCAGTATTTT. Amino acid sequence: CLLDKYTDTQYF.

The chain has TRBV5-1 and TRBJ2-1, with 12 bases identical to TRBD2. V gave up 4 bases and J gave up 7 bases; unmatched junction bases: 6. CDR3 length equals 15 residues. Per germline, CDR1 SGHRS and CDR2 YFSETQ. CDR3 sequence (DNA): TGCGCCAGCAGCGTCCTCGGGACTAGCGGGAATGAGCAGTTCTTC. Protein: CASSVLGTSGNEQFF. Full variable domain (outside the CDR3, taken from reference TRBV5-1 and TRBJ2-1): KAGVTQTPRYLIKTRGQQVTLSCSPISGHRSVSWYQQTPGQGLQFLFEYFSETQRNKGNFPGRFSGRQFSNSRSEMNVSTLELGDSALYLCASSVLGTSGNEQFFGPGTRLTVL.

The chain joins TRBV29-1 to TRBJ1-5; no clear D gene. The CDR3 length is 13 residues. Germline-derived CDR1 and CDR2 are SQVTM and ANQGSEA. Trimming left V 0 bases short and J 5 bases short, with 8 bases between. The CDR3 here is CSVEEGPYQPQHF. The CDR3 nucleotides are TGCAGCGTTGAAGAGGGCCCCTATCAGCCCCAGCATTTT.

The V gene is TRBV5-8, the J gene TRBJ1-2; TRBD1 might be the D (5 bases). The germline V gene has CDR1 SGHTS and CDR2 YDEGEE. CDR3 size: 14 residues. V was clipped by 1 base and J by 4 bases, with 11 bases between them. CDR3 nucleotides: TGTGCCAGCAGCTTGCACAGGATCAGCTATGGCTACACCTTC. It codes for CASSLHRISYGYTF.

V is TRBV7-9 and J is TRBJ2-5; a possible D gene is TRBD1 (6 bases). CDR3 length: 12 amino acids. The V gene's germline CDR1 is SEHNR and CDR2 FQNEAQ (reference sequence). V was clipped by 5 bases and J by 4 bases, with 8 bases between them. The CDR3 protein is CASSPQGETQYF. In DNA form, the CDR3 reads TGTGCCAGCAGCCCACAGGGAGAGACCCAGTACTTC.

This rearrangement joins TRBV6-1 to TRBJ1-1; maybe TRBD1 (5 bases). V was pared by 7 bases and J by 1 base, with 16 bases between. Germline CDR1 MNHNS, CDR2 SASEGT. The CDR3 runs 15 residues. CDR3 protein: CASKGPLGGNTEAFF. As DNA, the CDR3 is TGTGCCAGCAAGGGGCCTCTGGGGGGGAACACTGAAGCTTTCTTT.

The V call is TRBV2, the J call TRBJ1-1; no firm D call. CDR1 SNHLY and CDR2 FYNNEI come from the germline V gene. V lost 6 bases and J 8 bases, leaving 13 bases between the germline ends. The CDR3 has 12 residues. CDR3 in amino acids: CASRITVYEAFF. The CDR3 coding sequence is TGTGCCAGCAGGATTACAGTTTACGAAGCTTTCTTT.

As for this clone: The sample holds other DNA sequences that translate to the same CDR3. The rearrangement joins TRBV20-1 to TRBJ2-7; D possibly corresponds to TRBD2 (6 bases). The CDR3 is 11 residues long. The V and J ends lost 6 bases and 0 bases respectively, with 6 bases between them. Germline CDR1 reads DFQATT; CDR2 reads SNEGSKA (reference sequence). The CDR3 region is CSARDSYEQYF. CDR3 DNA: TGCAGTGCGCGGGACTCCTACGAGCAGTACTTC.